Shown below are 21 T cell receptor beta chains from a single sample sequenced in a study of cytomegalovirus exposure and HLA in healthy donors. The primer mix had 60 Vbeta and 13 Jbeta primers. TCRdb's table, derived via immunoSEQ multiplex PCR, lists solely in-frame clones and lacks some. The sample features 70,000 to 85,000 clones, with 6.5% to 9% in its top ten. Sequenced material: PBMCs. These receptors all stem from a female donor in good health and CMV-seropositive.

V gene TRBV9 combines with J gene TRBJ2-5, with D maybe TRBD2 (5 bases). The germline V and J ends were trimmed by 0 bases and 7 bases, with 16 bases remaining between them. The CDR3 totals 15 residues. Germline CDR1 SGDLS, CDR2 YYNGEE. The CDR3 sequence is CASSVEVGISVTQYF. CDR3 nucleotide sequence: TGTGCCAGCAGCGTAGAAGTCGGGATCAGCGTGACCCAGTACTTC. The variable domain in full, with the rest retrieved from reference TRBV9 and TRBJ2-5, is DSGVTQTPKHLITATGQRVTLRCSPRSGDLSVYWYQQSLDQGLQFLIQYYNGEERAKGNILERFSAQQFPDLHSELNLSSLELGDSALYFCASSVEVGISVTQYFGPGTRLLVL.

A remark on this clone: The same CDR3 arises from other DNA sequences in this sample as well. J is TRBJ2-3 and V is TRBV7-8; TRBD1 is a possible D gene (5 bases). Germline V lookup: CDR1 SGHVS, CDR2 FQNEAQ. The CDR3 is 18 amino acids. Here the CDR3 DNA reads TGTGTTCCAAGCTTCAGCGAGACAGAGCCTGAGGACACAGATACGCAGTATTTT. This sequence encodes CVPSFSETEPEDTDTQYF. Full variable domain (rest looked up from reference TRBV7-8 and TRBJ2-3): GAGVSQSPRYKVAKRGQDVALRCDPISGHVSLFWYQQALGQGPEFLTYFQNEAQLDKSGLPSDRFFAERPEGSVSTLKIQRTQQEDSAVYLCVPSFSETEPEDTDTQYFGPGTRLTVL.

The chain recombines TRBV7-2 with TRBJ2-3; no definite D call. This CDR3 comprises 15 residues. The germline V gene has CDR1 SGHTA and CDR2 FQGNSA. V was shortened by 5 bases and J by 2 bases, with 14 bases between the two germline ends. CDR3 in DNA: TGTGCCAGCAGCCCAAGTACACAATCCACAGATACGCAGTATTTT. Protein product: CASSPSTQSTDTQYF.

V usage is TRBV6-1 and J usage is TRBJ2-4; D not certain. Trimming cost V 3 bases and J 0 bases, with 12 bases left between them. The CDR3 loop spans 16 amino acids. In germline, CDR1 is MNHNS, CDR2 SASEGT. In DNA, the CDR3 is TGTGCCAGCAGTGAGCTCCCTAACCTAGCCAAAAACATTCAGTACTTC. Its protein is CASSELPNLAKNIQYF.

V gene TRBV13 combines with J gene TRBJ2-5; 8 bases map to TRBD2. The J call may be faulty, since TRBJ2-7 better matches the DNA end. Germline V gene sequence: CDR1 PRHDT, CDR2 FYEKMQ (reference sequence). This CDR3 has 18 residues. CDR3 nucleotides: TGTGCCAGCAGCTTAGAGGGGTTGGCTAGCGGGTTCTCCTACGAGCAGTACTTC. Its protein product is CASSLEGLASGFSYEQYF.

This rearrangement joins TRBV7-2 to TRBJ1-3; weak D call: TRBD1 (5 bases). The germline CDR1 and CDR2 sequences are SGHTA and FQGNSA. The germline V and J ends were trimmed by 5 bases and 0 bases, with 8 bases remaining between them. This CDR3 is 14 amino acids long. The CDR3: CASSPGGSGNTIYF. DNA for the CDR3: TGTGCCAGCAGCCCCGGGGGCTCTGGAAACACCATATATTTT.

V usage is TRBV10-2 and J usage is TRBJ2-7, with a weak D call TRBD1 (5 bases). This CDR3 region has 12 residues. Germline loops: CDR1 WSHSY, CDR2 SAAADI. Trimming shortened V by 2 bases and J by 7 bases, and 9 bases separated the two germline ends. CDR3 residues: CASSEQGREQYF. The DNA for the CDR3 is TGCGCCAGCAGTGAGCAGGGCCGGGAGCAGTACTTC.

The gene calls are TRBV10-3 and TRBJ2-7, with 7 bases lining up with TRBD1. Trimming removed 5 bases from V and 0 bases from J; junction bases left unmatched: 7. The CDR3 is 15 residues long. Germline V gene data show CDR1 as ENHRY and CDR2 as SYGVKD. CDR3 nucleotide sequence: TGTGCCATCAGTTACGGGACAGCGGACTCCTACGAGCAGTACTTC. Amino acids: CAISYGTADSYEQYF.

J is TRBJ1-1 and V is TRBV28; 7 bases are shared with TRBD1. CDR1 and CDR2 from the germline V gene are MDHEN and SYDVKM. The CDR3 length is 11 residues. Trimming removed 8 bases from V and 7 bases from J; junction bases left unmatched: 4. The CDR3 region has the DNA TGTGCCAGCGGGACAGCTATTGAAGCTTTCTTT. This sequence encodes CASGTAIEAFF. Together with reference TRBV28 and TRBJ1-1, the CDR3 gives the full variable domain: DVKVTQSSRYLVKRTGEKVFLECVQDMDHENMFWYRQDPGLGLRLIYFSYDVKMKEKGDIPEGYSVSREKKERFSLILESASTNQTSMYLCASGTAIEAFFGQGTRLTVV.

The V and J genes are TRBV29-1 and TRBJ2-1; 9 positions match TRBD2. The germline V gene encodes CDR1 SQVTM and CDR2 ANQGSEA. The CDR3 consists of 14 residues. J was trimmed by 1 base and V by 4 bases; bases with no gene match: 2. The CDR3 is CSVVTSGSYNEQFF. In DNA, the CDR3 is TGCAGCGTTGTGACTAGCGGATCCTACAATGAGCAGTTCTTC.

This chain connects TRBV7-8 to TRBJ2-7; TRBD2 matches 9 bases. In germline, CDR1 is SGHVS, CDR2 FQNEAQ. This CDR3 contains 17 residues. V shed 1 base and J 4 bases; nucleotides not matched to a gene: 11. The CDR3, as DNA: TGTGCCAGCAGCTTAGGAGCGGGGGGCAGGTTGACTTACGAGCAGTACTTC. This encodes CASSLGAGGRLTYEQYF.

The chain carries TRBV7-8 and TRBJ1-1; the D is unclear. The CDR3 covers 13 residues. The V end lost 6 bases, the J end lost 7 bases, and 15 bases lay between the germline ends. CDR1 and CDR2 from the germline V gene are SGHVS and FQNEAQ. The CDR3 bases are TGTGCCAGCAGTCCCGGGAGGGCGGATGAAGCTTTCTTT. Translating it yields CASSPGRADEAFF.

The chain joins TRBV5-8 to TRBJ1-6, with D possibly TRBD1 on 6 matching bases. Germline V gene lookup returns CDR1 SGHTS and CDR2 YDEGEE. The ends were cut back, 5 bases at V and 6 bases at J, with 15 bases in the middle. This CDR3 is built from 15 residues. The CDR3 sequence: CASSSGQRGNSPLHF. In nucleotides, the CDR3 is TGTGCCAGCAGTTCTGGACAGAGGGGTAATTCACCCCTCCACTTT.

The chain couples TRBV10-1 to TRBJ2-7; tentatively, D is TRBD1 (5 bases). V lost 3 bases and J 6 bases, leaving 9 bases between the germline ends. Per the germline V gene, CDR1 is WNHNN and CDR2 is SYGVQD (reference sequence). There are 12 residues in the CDR3. This chain's CDR3 is CASSDVGREQYF. The DNA for the CDR3 is TGCGCCAGCAGTGATGTGGGGCGCGAGCAGTACTTC.

This sequence joins TRBV18 and TRBJ2-7; maybe TRBD1 (6 bases). From germline, CDR1 is KGHSH and CDR2 LQKENI. V was shortened by 5 bases and J by 3 bases, with 23 bases between the two germline ends. The CDR3 is made up of 17 amino acids. This CDR3 is CASSTSSQGSFVYEQYF. CDR3 nucleotides: TGTGCCAGCTCAACGAGTTCTCAGGGGAGCTTCGTCTACGAGCAGTACTTC. The complete variable domain, with remaining parts taken from reference TRBV18 and TRBJ2-7, reads NAGVMQNPRHLVRRRGQEARLRCSPMKGHSHVYWYRQLPEEGLKFMVYLQKENIIDESGMPKERFSAEFPKEGPSILRIQQVVRGDSAAYFCASSTSSQGSFVYEQYFGPGTRLTVT.

The genes are TRBV4-2 and TRBJ2-1; 7 bases are shared with TRBD2. The CDR3 totals 13 residues. The germline gives CDR1 LGHNA, CDR2 YNFKEQ. After removal of 1 base from V and 6 bases from J, the junction contained 0 bases not matched to a gene. CDR3 in amino acids: CASSQGTSNEQFF. CDR3 nucleotide sequence: TGTGCCAGCAGCCAAGGGACTAGCAATGAGCAGTTCTTC.

This rearrangement joins TRBV4-1 to TRBJ2-7; 8 bases agree with TRBD1. CDR1 is MGHRA, CDR2 YSYEKL, per germline. The CDR3 has 14 residues. V dropped 4 bases and J dropped 2; count of bases not matched to a gene: 4. The CDR3: CASSPGQGAYEQYF. The CDR3 region has the DNA TGCGCCAGCAGCCCCGGACAGGGAGCCTACGAGCAGTACTTC.

The chain combines TRBV6-5 with TRBJ2-3, with 7 bases aligning to TRBD2. V was clipped by 6 bases and J by 9 bases; unmatched bases: 6. The CDR3 has 12 residues. CDR1 is MNHEY and CDR2 is SVGAGI in the germline V gene. Written as DNA, the CDR3 is TGTGCCAGCAGCTCGTTGGGGGGGACGCAGTATTTT. This encodes CASSSLGGTQYF.

The chain recombines TRBV5-1 with TRBJ2-3; TRBD2 is a possible D gene (6 bases). V gave up 1 base and J gave up 1 base, with 10 bases separating them. There are 15 residues in the CDR3. Germline CDR1 SGHRS, CDR2 YFSETQ. This CDR3 reads CASSLRASGTDTQYF. The CDR3 nucleotides read TGCGCCAGCAGCTTGCGGGCTAGCGGCACAGATACGCAGTATTTT.

This chain joins TRBV6-6 and TRBJ1-4; 7 bases align to TRBD1. Germline V CDR1 and CDR2: MNHNY, SVGAGI (reference sequence). There are 12 residues in the CDR3. With 6 bases clipped from V and 5 bases from J, the junction kept 0 bases outside the gene matches. This chain's CDR3 is CASRDRNEKLFF. CDR3 nucleotide sequence: TGTGCCAGCAGGGACAGGAATGAAAAACTGTTTTTT.

The chain uses TRBV6-1 and TRBJ2-7, with D uncertain. V was trimmed by 1 base and J by 4 bases, leaving 8 bases between them. Germline V lookup: CDR1 MNHNS, CDR2 SASEGT. The CDR3 has 13 amino acids. The CDR3 region is CASSEGSSYEQYF. CDR3 coding DNA: TGTGCCAGCAGTGAAGGTAGTAGTTACGAGCAGTACTTC.